The rows below give T cell receptor beta chains drawn from one sample of a study of shared clonotypes between healthy human individuals. Some clones are missing from TCRdb's copy, which holds only in-frame ones; the method was immunoSEQ multiplex PCR. The sample records nearly 750,000 clones, approximately 77% being singletons. Sequenced material: memory CD4+ T cells sorted from blood. The receptor source for this set is a woman in her 30s in good health. Each CDR3 is given with its conserved first and last residue. The D gene is left open where the match is weak. The size field is filled for only some rows; it gives once, few, many or a size class.

TRBJ1-2 | TRBV27 | . | . | CASSSTGQAANYGYTF | TGTGCCAGCAGCTCAACCGGCCAGGCAGCTAACTATGGCTACACCTTC
TRBJ2-3 | TRBV7-9 | . | . | CASRSSGVSTDTQYF | TGTGCCAGCAGAAGTAGCGGCGTAAGCACAGATACGCAGTATTTT
TRBJ1-2 | TRBV6-5 | . | . | CASSYSGGLSGYTF | TGTGCCAGCAGTTACTCGGGGGGTTTGAGTGGCTACACCTTC
TRBJ1-1 | TRBV19 | . | once | CASSISRVNTEAFF | TGTGCCAGTAGTATTAGCAGGGTGAACACTGAAGCTTTCTTT
TRBJ2-7 | TRBV28 | TRBD1 | once | CASSRQGWEQYF | TGTGCCAGCAGTCGACAGGGTTGGGAGCAGTACTTC
TRBJ2-3 | TRBV7-3 | . | . | CASSLTIGLATDTQYF | TGTGCCAGCAGCTTAACCATAGGGCTAGCTACAGATACGCAGTATTTT
TRBJ2-7 | TRBV11-2 | . | . | CASSLASGFTYEQYF | TGTGCCAGCAGCTTAGCCAGCGGTTTCACCTACGAGCAGTACTTC
TRBJ2-7 | TRBV7-2 | TRBD2 | . | CASSLDPGSLAGSSYEQYF | TGTGCCAGCAGCTTAGACCCCGGCAGCCTAGCGGGGTCCTCCTACGAGCAGTACTTC
TRBJ2-3 | TRBV14 | . | . | CASSQRRAGTDTQYF | TGTGCCAGCAGCCAGCGGAGAGCCGGCACAGATACGCAGTATTTT
TRBJ2-7 | TRBV2 | . | . | CASRGLGDLRGEQYF | TGTGCCAGCAGGGGTCTCGGGGACTTGAGGGGCGAGCAGTACTTC
TRBJ1-5 | TRBV4-1 | . | once | CASSPFGQGQPQHF | TGCGCCAGCAGCCCCTTTGGGCAGGGTCAGCCCCAGCATTTT
TRBJ1-2 | TRBV29-1 | TRBD1 | . | CSVVRGPGYTF | TGCAGCGTTGTGAGGGGGCCTGGCTACACCTTC
TRBJ1-3 | TRBV15 | . | . | CATSSDRSGNTIYF | TGTGCCACCAGCAGTGACAGATCGGGAAACACCATATATTTT
TRBJ2-5 | TRBV27 | . | . | CASSLRPTQETQYF | TGTGCCAGCAGTTTACGCCCCACCCAAGAGACCCAGTACTTC
TRBJ1-2 | TRBV11-1 | TRBD1 | . | CASSYNRQGLSGYTF | TGTGCCAGCAGCTACAATAGACAGGGCCTCAGCGGCTACACCTTC
TRBJ2-3 | TRBV7-9 | . | . | CASSLLGGGTDTQYF | TGTGCCAGCAGCTTACTGGGTGGAGGCACAGATACGCAGTATTTT
TRBJ2-1 | TRBV5-5 | . | few | CASSRDSTYNEQFF | TGTGCCAGCAGCCGGGACTCAACCTACAATGAGCAGTTCTTC
TRBJ2-1 | TRBV7-2 | TRBD2 | . | CASSQGLAGGPAKFF | TGTGCCAGCAGCCAGGGACTAGCGGGAGGGCCAGCGAAGTTCTTC
TRBJ2-1 | TRBV7-9 | . | . | CASSAASVDEQFF | TGTGCCAGCAGCGCGGCTAGCGTGGATGAGCAGTTCTTC
TRBJ1-2 | TRBV30 | . | . | CAWSVLQGNGYTF | TGTGCCTGGAGTGTACTCCAGGGAAATGGCTACACCTTC
TRBJ2-3 | TRBV7-6 | TRBD2 | few | CASSLAGLAGVPTDTQYF | TGTGCCAGCAGCTTAGCGGGACTAGCGGGAGTCCCCACAGATACGCAGTATTTT
TRBJ1-3 | TRBV7-2 | TRBD1 | . | CASNRWTGVRNTIYF | TGTGCCAGCAACAGATGGACAGGAGTAAGAAACACCATATATTTT
TRBJ1-3 | TRBV19 | . | once | CASSVRLGGNSGNTIYF | TGTGCCAGTAGTGTCCGCTTGGGCGGGAACTCTGGAAACACCATATATTTT
TRBJ1-3 | TRBV27 | TRBD1 | . | CASSTTPDRAGNTIYF | TGTGCCAGCAGTACTACCCCGGACAGGGCTGGAAACACCATATATTTT
TRBJ1-5 | TRBV19 | . | . | CASNFDSNQPQHF | TGTGCCAGTAATTTCGACAGCAATCAGCCCCAGCATTTT
TRBJ2-7 | TRBV30 | . | . | CAWTPGSTYEQYF | TGTGCCTGGACCCCCGGTTCGACCTACGAGCAGTACTTC
TRBJ1-2 | TRBV18 | . | . | CASSPDRDNYGYTF | TGTGCCAGCTCACCGGACAGAGATAACTATGGCTACACCTTC
TRBJ2-1 | TRBV5-4 | . | few | CASSLFSGAYNEQFF | TGTGCCAGCAGCCTATTTAGCGGAGCCTACAATGAGCAGTTCTTC
TRBJ2-1 | TRBV18 | . | . | CASSPGLHNEQFF | TGTGCCAGCTCACCCGGACTCCACAATGAGCAGTTCTTC
TRBJ2-1 | TRBV4-1 | TRBD2 | few | CASSQGRVDGRDEQFF | TGCGCCAGCAGCCAAGGGCGGGTGGACGGGAGGGATGAGCAGTTCTTC
TRBJ1-3 | TRBV28 | . | . | CASSAGTASGNTIYF | TGTGCCAGCAGTGCCGGGACGGCTTCTGGAAACACCATATATTTT
TRBJ1-4 | TRBV10-2 | . | . | CASRASKKLFF | TGCGCCAGCAGGGCCTCCAAAAAACTGTTTTTT
TRBJ2-7 | TRBV7-9 | TRBD1 | few | CASSSPDRGDEQYF | TGTGCCAGCAGCTCCCCTGACAGGGGAGACGAGCAGTACTTC
TRBJ1-1 | TRBV19 | . | once | CASSRGRLNTEAFF | TGTGCCAGTAGTAGAGGGAGACTGAACACTGAAGCTTTCTTT
TRBJ2-1 | TRBV4-1 | . | . | CASSQVNLVGFDEQFF | TGCGCCAGCAGCCAAGTTAATTTGGTGGGATTCGATGAGCAGTTCTTC
TRBJ2-7 | TRBV6-5 | TRBD2 | . | CASSVLAGLHYEQYF | TGTGCCAGCAGTGTACTAGCGGGTTTACACTACGAGCAGTACTTC
TRBJ2-3 | TRBV28 | . | many | CASSFGGPTDTQYF | TGTGCCAGCAGTTTTGGTGGGCCCACAGATACGCAGTATTTT
TRBJ2-5 | TRBV5-1 | TRBD2 | . | CASSSSAGREGTQYF | TGCGCCAGCAGTTCCTCTGCCGGGAGGGAGGGGACCCAGTACTTC
TRBJ2-5 | TRBV10-3 | TRBD1 | once | CAISSAQGATETQYF | TGTGCCATCAGCTCCGCGCAGGGGGCTACGGAGACCCAGTACTTC
TRBJ2-1 | TRBV6-5 | . | . | CASSYSMQGMGEQFF | TGTGCCAGCAGTTACTCGATGCAGGGGATGGGTGAGCAGTTCTTC
TRBJ2-5 | TRBV7-9 | . | . | CASSLSAVTETQYF | TGTGCCAGCAGCTTAAGTGCGGTTACGGAGACCCAGTACTTC
TRBJ2-3 | TRBV28 | . | . | CASSSQRRGGTDTQYF | TGTGCCAGCAGTTCCCAACGCAGGGGGGGGACAGATACGCAGTATTTT
TRBJ2-2 | TRBV19 | . | . | CASSISWGAGELFF | TGTGCCAGTAGTATTTCGTGGGGGGCCGGGGAGCTGTTTTTT
TRBJ2-1 | TRBV11-2 | . | . | CASSLGPLSSYNEQFF | TGTGCCAGCAGCTTAGGTCCCCTTAGCTCCTACAATGAGCAGTTCTTC
TRBJ2-7 | TRBV19 | . | few | CASKGGQHEQYF | TGTGCCAGTAAGGGTGGGCAGCACGAGCAGTACTTC
TRBJ2-7 | TRBV14 | . | few | CASSLNPRSYEQYF | TGTGCCAGCAGTCTGAACCCAAGATCCTACGAGCAGTACTTC
TRBJ2-1 | TRBV5-3 | . | . | CARSPPNEQFF | TGTGCCAGAAGTCCCCCCAATGAGCAGTTCTTC
TRBJ2-1 | TRBV29-1 | . | . | CSTRRVAPTDNEQFF | TGCAGCACAAGAAGGGTGGCCCCCACGGACAATGAGCAGTTCTTC
TRBJ2-6 | TRBV4-1 | . | few | CASSQETSFSGANVLTF | TGCGCCAGCAGCCAGGAGACGTCCTTCTCTGGGGCCAACGTCCTGACTTTC
TRBJ2-6 | TRBV2 | . | . | CASTETGLSGANVLTF | TGTGCCAGCACCGAAACGGGCCTCTCTGGGGCCAACGTCCTGACTTTC
TRBJ1-2 | TRBV7-9 | . | few | CASSRDQPYGYTF | TGTGCCAGCAGCCGGGACCAACCCTATGGCTACACCTTC